Given below is one T cell receptor beta chain in context. TCRdb re-called the 5' RACE reads through MiXCR, storing one row per CDR3 protein. The table includes around 1.7 million distinct CDR3 sequences, about 32% detected once. The CDR3 has 14 amino acids. V was trimmed by 4 bases and J by 5 bases, leaving 14 bases between them. This entry comes from a study of identical twins. The sequenced material came from cord blood. The chain links TRBV12-3 or TRBV12-4 to TRBJ1-2, with a weak D call TRBD1 (6 bases). The receptor comes from a newborn girl in good health. This CDR3 is CASSSLKGGYGYTF. The CDR3 coding sequence is TGTGCCAGCAGTTCCCTGAAAGGGGGATATGGCTACACCTTC.